This record looks at one T cell receptor (beta chain) sequence and its context. Its cognate antigen is unknown. This sample is part of a study of identical twins. The study, taken as a whole, reports: A lower insertion count was a feature of abundant cord blood beta clonotypes, with no such feature in memory repertoires.

Only healthy Caucasians were included as donors. Template switching added a universal primer site; cDNA carried unique molecular identifiers. A single record per CDR3 protein comes from TCRdb applying MiXCR to the 5' RACE reads. The sample lists around 1.7 million distinct CDR3 sequences, more than 30% occurring once. The CDR3 has 16 amino acids. V was cut by 4 bases and J by 7 bases, with 22 bases left in between. Germline CDR1 and CDR2: LNHNV and YYDKDF (reference sequence). Sequences were obtained from cord blood. The clonotype comes from a newborn girl in good health. The chain couples TRBV15 to TRBJ1-2; tentative D call: TRBD1 (5 bases). CDR3: CATSILATRQGAGYTF. The CDR3 DNA is TGTGCCACCAGCATACTCGCGACCCGTCAGGGTGCTGGCTACACCTTC.